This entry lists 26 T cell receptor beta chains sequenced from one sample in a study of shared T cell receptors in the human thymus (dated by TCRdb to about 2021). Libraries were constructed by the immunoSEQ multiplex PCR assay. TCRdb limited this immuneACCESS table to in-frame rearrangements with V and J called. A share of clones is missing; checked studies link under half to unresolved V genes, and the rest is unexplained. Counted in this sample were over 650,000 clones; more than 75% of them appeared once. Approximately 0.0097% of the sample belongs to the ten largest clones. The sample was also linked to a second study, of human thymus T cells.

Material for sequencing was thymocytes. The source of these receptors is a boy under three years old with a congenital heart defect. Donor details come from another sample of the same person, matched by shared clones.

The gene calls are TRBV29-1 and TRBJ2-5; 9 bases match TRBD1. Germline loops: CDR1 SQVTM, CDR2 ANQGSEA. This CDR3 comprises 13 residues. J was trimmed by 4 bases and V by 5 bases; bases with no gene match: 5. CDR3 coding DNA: TGCAGCGTTTCACAGGGGGCTAGAGAGACCCAGTACTTC. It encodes CSVSQGARETQYF. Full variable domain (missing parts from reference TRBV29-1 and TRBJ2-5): SAVISQKPSRDICQRGTSLTIQCQVDSQVTMMFWYRQQPGQSLTLIATANQGSEATYESGFVIDKFPISRPNLTFSTLTVSNMSPEDSSIYLCSVSQGARETQYFGPGTRLLVL.

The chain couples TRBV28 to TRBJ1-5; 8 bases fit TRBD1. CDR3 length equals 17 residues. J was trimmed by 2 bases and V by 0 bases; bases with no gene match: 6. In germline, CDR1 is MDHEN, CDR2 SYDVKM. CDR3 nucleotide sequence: TGTGCCAGCAGTTTATGGGGAGACAGGGGACGCAATCAGCCCCAGCATTTT. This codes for CASSLWGDRGRNQPQHF.

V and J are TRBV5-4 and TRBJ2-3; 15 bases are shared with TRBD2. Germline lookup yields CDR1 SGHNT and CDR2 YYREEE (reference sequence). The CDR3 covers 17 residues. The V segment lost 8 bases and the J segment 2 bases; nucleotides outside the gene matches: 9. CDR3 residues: CASRTSGGARDTDTQYF. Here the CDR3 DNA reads TGTGCCAGTAGGACTAGCGGGGGGGCGCGTGACACAGATACGCAGTATTTT.

CDR3 nucleotides: TGTGCCAGCTGGGCCCCAGATACGCAGTATTTT. Translated: CASWAPDTQYF. The J gene is TRBJ2-3, the V gene TRBV6-1; D remains unclear. Trimming cost V 8 bases and J 4 bases, with 7 bases left between them. Germline loops: CDR1 MNHNS, CDR2 SASEGT. CDR3 size: 11 residues.

CDR3 nucleotide sequence: TGCGCCAGCAGCTTGGAAAGGAGGCACGACTCTAATGAAAAACTGTTTTTT. Translation: CASSLERRHDSNEKLFF. This chain connects TRBV5-1 to TRBJ1-4; no reliable D call. In germline, CDR1 is SGHRS, CDR2 YFSETQ. Trimming removed 0 bases from V and 3 bases from J, with 15 bases in between. The length of the CDR3 is 17 residues. The full variable domain, its missing parts supplied by reference TRBV5-1 and TRBJ1-4, is KAGVTQTPRYLIKTRGQQVTLSCSPISGHRSVSWYQQTPGQGLQFLFEYFSETQRNKGNFPGRFSGRQFSNSRSEMNVSTLELGDSALYLCASSLERRHDSNEKLFFGSGTQLSVL.

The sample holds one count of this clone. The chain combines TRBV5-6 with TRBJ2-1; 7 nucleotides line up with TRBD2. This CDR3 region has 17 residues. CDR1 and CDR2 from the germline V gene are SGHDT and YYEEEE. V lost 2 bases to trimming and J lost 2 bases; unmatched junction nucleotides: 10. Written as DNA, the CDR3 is TGTGCCAGCAGCTTAGTAGGACGGGAGGTCGCCTACAATGAGCAGTTCTTC. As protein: CASSLVGREVAYNEQFF.

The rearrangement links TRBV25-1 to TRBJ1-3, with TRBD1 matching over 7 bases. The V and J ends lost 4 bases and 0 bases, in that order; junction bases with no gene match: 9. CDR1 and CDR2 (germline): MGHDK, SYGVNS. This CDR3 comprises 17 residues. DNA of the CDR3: TGTGCCAGCAGTGGACAGGGATGGCTACACTCTGGAAACACCATATATTTT. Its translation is CASSGQGWLHSGNTIYF.

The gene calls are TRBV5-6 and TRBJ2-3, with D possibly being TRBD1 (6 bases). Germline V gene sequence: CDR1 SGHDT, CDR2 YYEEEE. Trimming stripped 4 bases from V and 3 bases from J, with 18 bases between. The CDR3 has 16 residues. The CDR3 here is CASSHFLQGSTDTQYF. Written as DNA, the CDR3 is TGTGCCAGCAGCCATTTTTTACAGGGATCGACAGATACGCAGTATTTT.

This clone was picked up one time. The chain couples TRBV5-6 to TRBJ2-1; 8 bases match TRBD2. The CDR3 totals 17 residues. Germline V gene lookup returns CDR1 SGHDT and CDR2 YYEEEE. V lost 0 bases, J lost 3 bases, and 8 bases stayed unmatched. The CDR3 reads CASSLVGGLGLYNEQFF. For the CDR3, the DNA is TGTGCCAGCAGCTTGGTGGGGGGACTAGGCCTCTACAATGAGCAGTTCTTC. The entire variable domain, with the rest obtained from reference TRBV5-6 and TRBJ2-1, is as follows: DAGVTQSPTHLIKTRGQQVTLRCSPKSGHDTVSWYQQALGQGPQFIFQYYEEEERQRGNFPDRFSGHQFPNYSSELNVNALLLGDSALYLCASSLVGGLGLYNEQFFGPGTRLTVL.

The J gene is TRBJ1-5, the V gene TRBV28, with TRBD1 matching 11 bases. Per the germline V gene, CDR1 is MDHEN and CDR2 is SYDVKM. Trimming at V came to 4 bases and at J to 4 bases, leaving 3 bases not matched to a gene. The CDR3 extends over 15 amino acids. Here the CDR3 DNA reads TGTGCCAGCAGTTGGGGACAGGGGGGGAATCAGCCCCAGCATTTT. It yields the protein CASSWGQGGNQPQHF.

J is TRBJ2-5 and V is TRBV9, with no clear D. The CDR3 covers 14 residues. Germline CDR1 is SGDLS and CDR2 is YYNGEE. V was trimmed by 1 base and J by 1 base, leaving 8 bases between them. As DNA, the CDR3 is TGTGCCAGCAGCGTATACCCGGTCCAAGAGACCCAGTACTTC. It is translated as CASSVYPVQETQYF.

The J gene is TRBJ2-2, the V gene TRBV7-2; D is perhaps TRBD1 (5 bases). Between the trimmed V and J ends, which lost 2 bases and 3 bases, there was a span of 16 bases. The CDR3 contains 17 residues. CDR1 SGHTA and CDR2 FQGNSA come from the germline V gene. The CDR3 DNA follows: TGTGCCAGCAGCTTATCGCAGGGCTCGCTTGACACCGGGGAGCTGTTTTTT. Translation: CASSLSQGSLDTGELFF.

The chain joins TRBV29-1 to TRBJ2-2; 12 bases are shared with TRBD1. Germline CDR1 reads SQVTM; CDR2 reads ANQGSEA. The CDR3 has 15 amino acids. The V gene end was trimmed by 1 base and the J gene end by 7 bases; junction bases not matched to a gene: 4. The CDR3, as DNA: TGCAGCGTTGAAGGGGGACAGGGGGCGATCGGGGAGCTGTTTTTT. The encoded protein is CSVEGGQGAIGELFF.

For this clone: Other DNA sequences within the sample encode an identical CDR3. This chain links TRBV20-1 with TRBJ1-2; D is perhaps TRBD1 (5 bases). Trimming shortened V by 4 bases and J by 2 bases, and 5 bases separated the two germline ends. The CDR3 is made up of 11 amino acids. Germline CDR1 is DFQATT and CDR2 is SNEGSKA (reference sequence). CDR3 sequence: CSATGNYGYTF. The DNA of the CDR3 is TGCAGTGCTACAGGGAACTATGGCTACACCTTC.

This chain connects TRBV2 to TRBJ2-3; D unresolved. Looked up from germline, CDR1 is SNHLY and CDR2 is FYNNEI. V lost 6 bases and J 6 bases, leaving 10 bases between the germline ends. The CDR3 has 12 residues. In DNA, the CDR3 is TGTGCCAGCAGGGGCCCCAGGGATACGCAGTATTTT. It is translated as CASRGPRDTQYF.

As DNA, the CDR3 is TGTGCCAGCACCGAGGACAGGGCCAAAGCCTCCTCGAGGGGCTACACCTTC. It encodes CASTEDRAKASSRGYTF. This rearrangement joins TRBV28 to TRBJ1-2; 8 nucleotides match TRBD1. This CDR3 has 17 amino acids. V was pared by 7 bases and J by 8 bases, with 21 bases of the junction left unmatched. Germline V gene lookup returns CDR1 MDHEN and CDR2 SYDVKM.

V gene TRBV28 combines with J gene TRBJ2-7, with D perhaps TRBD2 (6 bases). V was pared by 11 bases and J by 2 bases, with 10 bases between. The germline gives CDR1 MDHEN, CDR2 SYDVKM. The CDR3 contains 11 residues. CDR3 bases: TGTGCCTGCGGGATTCCCTACGAGCAGTACTTC. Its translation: CACGIPYEQYF.

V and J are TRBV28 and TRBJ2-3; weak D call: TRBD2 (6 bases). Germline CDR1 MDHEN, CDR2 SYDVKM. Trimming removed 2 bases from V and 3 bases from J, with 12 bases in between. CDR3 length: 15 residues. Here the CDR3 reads CASSLVGEETDTQYF. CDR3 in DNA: TGTGCCAGCAGTTTAGTAGGGGAGGAAACAGATACGCAGTATTTT.

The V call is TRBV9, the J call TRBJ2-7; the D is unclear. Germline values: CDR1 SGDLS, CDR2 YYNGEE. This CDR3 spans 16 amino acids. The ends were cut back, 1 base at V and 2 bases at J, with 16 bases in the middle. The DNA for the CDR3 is TGTGCCAGCAGCGTAACCCCCGGCAGGCCCACCTACGAGCAGTACTTC. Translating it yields CASSVTPGRPTYEQYF.

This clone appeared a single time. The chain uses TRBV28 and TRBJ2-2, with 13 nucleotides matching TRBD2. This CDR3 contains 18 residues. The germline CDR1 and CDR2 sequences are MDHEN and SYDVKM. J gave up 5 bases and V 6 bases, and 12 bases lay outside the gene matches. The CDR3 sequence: CASRRLAGGVRGTGELFF. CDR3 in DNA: TGTGCCAGCAGAAGACTAGCGGGAGGAGTTCGGGGAACCGGGGAGCTGTTTTTT.

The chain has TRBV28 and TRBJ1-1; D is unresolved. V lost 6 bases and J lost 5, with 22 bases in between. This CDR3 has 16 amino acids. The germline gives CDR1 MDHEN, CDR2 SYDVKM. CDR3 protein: CASSPTTSSTGTEAFF. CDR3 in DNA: TGTGCCAGCAGCCCCACCACCTCTTCCACGGGAACTGAAGCTTTCTTT.

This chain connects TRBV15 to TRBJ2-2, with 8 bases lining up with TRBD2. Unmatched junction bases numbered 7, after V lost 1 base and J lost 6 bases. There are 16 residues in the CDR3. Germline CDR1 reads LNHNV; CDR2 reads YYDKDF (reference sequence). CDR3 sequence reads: CATSRVRAGDAGELFF. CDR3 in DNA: TGTGCCACCAGCAGAGTAAGAGCGGGAGATGCCGGGGAGCTGTTTTTT. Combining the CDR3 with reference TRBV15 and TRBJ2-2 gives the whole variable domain DAMVIQNPRYQVTQFGKPVTLSCSQTLNHNVMYWYQQKSSQAPKLLFHYYDKDFNNEADTPDNFQSRRPNTSFCFLDIRSPGLGDTAMYLCATSRVRAGDAGELFFGEGSRLTVL.

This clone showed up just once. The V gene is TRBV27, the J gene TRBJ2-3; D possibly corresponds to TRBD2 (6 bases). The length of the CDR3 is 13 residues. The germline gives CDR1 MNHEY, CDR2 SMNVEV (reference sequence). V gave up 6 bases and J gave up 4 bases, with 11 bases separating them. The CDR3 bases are TGTGCCAGCAGGGACCGACTAGCAGATACGCAGTATTTT. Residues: CASRDRLADTQYF.

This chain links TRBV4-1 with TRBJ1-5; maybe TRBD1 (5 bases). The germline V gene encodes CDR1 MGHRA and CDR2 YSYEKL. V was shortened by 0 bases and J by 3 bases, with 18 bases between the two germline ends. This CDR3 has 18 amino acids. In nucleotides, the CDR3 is TGCGCCAGCAGCCAAGAGTGGCGAGCAGGGTGGGACAATCAGCCCCAGCATTTT. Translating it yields CASSQEWRAGWDNQPQHF.

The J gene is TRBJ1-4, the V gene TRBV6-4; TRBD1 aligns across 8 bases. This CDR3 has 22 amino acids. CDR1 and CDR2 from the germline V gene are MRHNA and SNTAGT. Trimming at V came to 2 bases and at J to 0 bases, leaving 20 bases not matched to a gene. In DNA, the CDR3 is TGTGCCAGCAGTGACCCGGGACAGGCGCCAGGGTCTGCAAATGCAACTAATGAAAAACTGTTTTTT. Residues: CASSDPGQAPGSANATNEKLFF.

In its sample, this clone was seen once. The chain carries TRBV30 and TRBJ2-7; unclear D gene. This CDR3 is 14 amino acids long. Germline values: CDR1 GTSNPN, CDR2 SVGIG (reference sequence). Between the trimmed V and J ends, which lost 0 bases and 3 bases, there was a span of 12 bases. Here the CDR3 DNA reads TGTGCCTGGAGTGTACTACCGAAGCTCTACGAGCAGTACTTC. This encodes CAWSVLPKLYEQYF.